This T cell receptor (beta chain) was captured by sequencing in a study of shared clonotypes between healthy human individuals. Study as a whole: With ages of 18 to 49, the donors were a couple of women and a few men. Each donor's CD4 naive and CD4 memory cells filled three plates apiece, CD8 naive two, and CD8 memory one. Study-level points and caveats: The expectation was that sequencing depth would affect clonotype sharing among donors.

Naivety among CD8 cells was defined by CD45RO negativity and positive CCR7 selection, thereby excluding terminally differentiated effector memory CD45RA+ cells. Every donor was a Caucasian adult from Nashville, Tennessee. Germline V gene data show CDR1 as SNHLY and CDR2 as FYNNEI. This CDR3 is built from 12 residues. Some clones are missing from TCRdb's copy, which holds only in-frame ones; the method was immunoSEQ multiplex PCR. Of hundreds of thousands of clones in the sample, about 92% were seen once. With respect to this clone: Its antigen is as yet unknown. The junction and the germline gene differ at one end; a read error may be behind it.

Source material: naive CD8+ T cells sorted from blood. The chain recombines TRBV2 with TRBJ2-7, with a tentative D call TRBD1 (7 bases). The receptor was isolated from a man younger than 45 in good health. The CDR3 sequence is CACRGAIYEQYF. DNA of the CDR3: TGTGCCTGCAGGGGGGCGATCTACGAGCAGTACTTC.